This TCR beta chain derives from a study of vaccination and CD4 T cells after COVID-19. In germline, CDR1 is ENHRY, CDR2 SYGVKD. Trimming shortened V by 5 bases and J by 3 bases, and 14 bases separated the two germline ends. The CDR3 has 14 amino acids. Study-wide results and caveats: Convalescent patients had 304 of 307 vaccine-specific clones showing spike mono-reactivity.

The time point denotes: late sampling 161 to 241 days after vaccination in three convalescent patients. Documented treatment: approximately 10-day PBMC culture with coronavirus spike peptide pools or control peptides (ViraFEST assay). Peptide pools at 8 to 10 ug/ml, together with 8.5 to 10 IU/ml IL-2, were added to cultures of around 2.2 million PBMCs per well. Sequenced with the Oncomine TCR Beta short-read assay was DNA taken from cultured CD4+ T cells. TCRdb re-analysed the PCR reads in MiXCR, keeping a single row per CDR3 protein. The data show more than 15,000 distinct CDR3 sequences, 54% seen once. This clonotype turned up a few times. The antigen remains undetermined.

Sequenced here: CD4+ T cells from blood, cultured in vitro, sampled about 7 months after SARS-CoV-2 vaccination. This rearrangement joins TRBV10-3 to TRBJ2-7; D possibly corresponds to TRBD1 (5 bases). The receptor was derived from a human donor who had recovered from COVID-19. DNA of the CDR3: TGTGCCATCAGTAATCCCCGAGACAGCTACGAGCAGTACTTC. It encodes CAISNPRDSYEQYF.